This is a list of T cell receptor beta chains from one sample in a study of T cell responses to AZD1222 COVID-19 vaccine. The repertoire was sequenced with immunoSEQ multiplex PCR; TCRdb's copy has only in-frame clones and lacks some. The data contain about 120,000 clones, roughly 87% of them seen just once; the ten biggest clones take up 7.5%. The source was peripheral blood, collected on day 0 of AZD1222 vaccination. These receptors originate from an adult in good health. CDR3s include the opening cysteine and the closing phenylalanine or tryptophan. D genes are given only for firm matches. Expanded clones get a size class; other rows say once, few or many, or leave the size out.

clone_size d_call j_call v_call cdr3_aa cdr3_nt
- - TRBJ1-1 TRBV29-1 CSGYHSQGTEAFF TGCAGCGGCTACCATTCCCAAGGGACTGAAGCTTTCTTT
- - TRBJ1-2 TRBV3-1/TRBV3-2 CASSLDRIPYGYTF TGTGCCAGCAGTCTAGACAGGATACCTTATGGCTACACCTTC
- - TRBJ2-1 TRBV9 CASSVTDAGEQFF TGTGCCAGCAGCGTAACGGACGCAGGTGAGCAGTTCTTC
few - TRBJ2-7 TRBV5-6 CASSFRVPEQYF TGTGCCAGCAGCTTTAGGGTTCCCGAGCAGTACTTC
- TRBD1 TRBJ2-1 TRBV13 CASSLWGTDSYNEQFF TGTGCCAGCAGCCTTTGGGGGACAGACTCCTACAATGAGCAGTTCTTC
- - TRBJ2-4 TRBV5-4 CASSLGANIQYF TGTGCCAGCAGCTTAGGAGCGAACATTCAGTACTTC
- - TRBJ2-2 TRBV7-3 CASSRTVSNTGELFF TGTGCCAGCAGCCGGACGGTCTCGAACACCGGGGAGCTGTTTTTT
once - TRBJ1-5 TRBV12-5 CASGSEQGDRPQHF TGTGCTAGTGGTTCGGAGCAGGGTGATCGGCCCCAGCATTTT
- - TRBJ2-7 TRBV28 CASSLRSEQYF TGTGCCAGCAGTTTAAGGTCCGAGCAGTACTTC
- - TRBJ2-1 TRBV10-3 CAISGDKWNEQFF TGTGCCATCAGTGGGGATAAGTGGAATGAGCAGTTCTTC
- - TRBJ1-3 TRBV28 CASRSSGSGNTIYF TGTGCCAGCAGATCGAGTGGCTCTGGAAACACCATATATTTT
- TRBD2 TRBJ2-3 TRBV7-2 CASSFTSGSLSDTQYF TGTGCCAGCAGCTTTACTAGCGGGTCTCTCTCAGATACGCAGTATTTT
- - TRBJ1-2 TRBV1 CTSSQPFRDRGLNGYTF TGCACCAGCAGCCAGCCCTTCCGGGACAGGGGGCTTAATGGCTACACCTTC
- TRBD1 TRBJ2-7 TRBV7-2 CASSFPDRGNEQYF TGTGCCAGCAGCTTCCCGGACAGGGGCAACGAGCAGTACTTC
- - TRBJ1-5 TRBV4-1 CASSQVSGQRNQPQHF TGCGCCAGCAGCCAAGTTAGCGGGCAGAGAAATCAGCCCCAGCATTTT